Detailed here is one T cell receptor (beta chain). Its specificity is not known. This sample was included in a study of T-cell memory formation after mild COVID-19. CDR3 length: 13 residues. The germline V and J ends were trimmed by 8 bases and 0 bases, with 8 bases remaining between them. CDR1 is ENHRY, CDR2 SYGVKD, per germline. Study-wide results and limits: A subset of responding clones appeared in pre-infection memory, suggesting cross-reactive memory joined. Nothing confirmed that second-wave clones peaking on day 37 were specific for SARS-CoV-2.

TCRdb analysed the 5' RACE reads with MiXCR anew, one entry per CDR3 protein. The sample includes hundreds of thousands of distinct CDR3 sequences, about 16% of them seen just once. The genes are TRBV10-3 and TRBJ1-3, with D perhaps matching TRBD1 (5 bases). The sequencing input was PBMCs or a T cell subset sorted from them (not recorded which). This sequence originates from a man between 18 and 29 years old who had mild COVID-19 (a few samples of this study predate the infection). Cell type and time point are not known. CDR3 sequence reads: CAIRGFSGNTIYF. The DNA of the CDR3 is TGTGCCATCCGGGGGTTCTCTGGAAACACCATATATTTT.